A selection of T cell receptor beta chains follows, all from one sample in a study of shared clonotypes between healthy human individuals. Clones were read by immunoSEQ multiplex PCR, and TCRdb kept only the in-frame ones, dropping some. The table includes under 2.5 million clones, around 93% detected once. Sequencing was done on a sample of naive CD4+ T cells from PBMCs. The receptor set was obtained from a man aged 18 to 29 in good health. Some clones in this sample may be carry-over from other donors' samples. Both conserved end residues are part of each CDR3. A D gene is named only where the DNA matches it firmly. Part of the rows lack a size; the others show once, few, many or a class for expanded clones.

CASSSGNEASYEQYF	TGCGCCAGCAGCTCGGGGAATGAGGCGTCCTACGAGCAGTACTTC	TRBJ2-7	-	-	TRBV5-1
CASSYVTGEQYF	TGTGCCAGCAGTTACGTAACAGGCGAGCAGTACTTC	TRBJ2-7	-	-	TRBV6-5
CASSLEGSPTYEQYF	TGTGCCAGCAGCTTAGAAGGCTCCCCGACCTACGAGCAGTACTTC	TRBJ2-7	-	-	TRBV11-2
CASTLPGNREQFF	TGTGCCAGCACCTTACCGGGGAACCGCGAGCAGTTCTTC	TRBJ2-1	-	-	TRBV28
CASRPHFNREPRNSYEQYF	TGTGCCAGCAGACCTCATTTTAATCGGGAGCCTCGGAACTCCTACGAGCAGTACTTC	TRBJ2-7	-	-	TRBV28
CASSGLGDSSYNEQFF	TGTGCCAGCAGTGGGCTGGGAGATAGCTCCTACAATGAGCAGTTCTTC	TRBJ2-1	-	-	TRBV27
CASSTVAGTDTQYF	TGTGCCAGCAGTACAGTGGCAGGGACAGATACGCAGTATTTT	TRBJ2-3	-	-	TRBV25-1
CASSVADRGATDTQYF	TGTGCCAGCAGCGTAGCGGACAGGGGGGCCACAGATACGCAGTATTTT	TRBJ2-3	-	TRBD1	TRBV9
CASSFAGGQPQHF	TGTGCCAGCAGCTTCGCAGGTGGTCAGCCCCAGCATTTT	TRBJ1-5	-	-	TRBV7-6
CASSSPGTREQFF	TGTGCCAGCAGCTCCCCGGGAACCCGCGAGCAGTTCTTC	TRBJ2-1	-	-	TRBV7-3
CASSRTGTSGSLNEQFF	TGCGCCAGCAGCCGTACCGGGACTAGCGGGAGTTTGAATGAGCAGTTCTTC	TRBJ2-1	-	TRBD2	TRBV4-1
CASSQTSAGLPSGNQPQHF	TGCGCCAGCAGCCAAACATCGGCGGGGCTGCCCTCTGGCAATCAGCCCCAGCATTTT	TRBJ1-5	-	-	TRBV4-1
CASSVGASGNTGELFF	TGTGCCAGCAGCGTAGGGGCTAGCGGGAACACCGGGGAGCTGTTTTTT	TRBJ2-2	-	TRBD2	TRBV9
CASSLEGYTQYF	TGTGCCAGCAGCTTAGAGGGGTATACCCAGTACTTC	TRBJ2-5	once	-	TRBV7-9
CASSQPDRRNQPQHF	TGTGCCAGCAGCCAGCCAGACAGACGCAATCAGCCCCAGCATTTT	TRBJ1-5	-	-	TRBV16
CASSPQLAKETQYF	TGTGCCAGCTCACCACAACTAGCGAAAGAGACCCAGTACTTC	TRBJ2-5	-	TRBD2	TRBV18
CASSYPDRDNGYTF	TGTGCCAGCAGTTATCCGGACAGGGATAATGGCTACACCTTC	TRBJ1-2	-	TRBD1	TRBV6-6
CAWSVSGGGQPQHF	TGTGCCTGGAGTGTTTCGGGTGGGGGTCAGCCCCAGCATTTT	TRBJ1-5	few	-	TRBV30
CASSPPGLAAYNEQFF	TGTGCCAGCAGCCCCCCGGGACTAGCTGCCTACAATGAGCAGTTCTTC	TRBJ2-1	-	TRBD2	TRBV7-2
CASSAPTGTVNTEAFF	TGTGCCAGCAGCGCGCCGACAGGGACGGTGAACACTGAAGCTTTCTTT	TRBJ1-1	-	TRBD1	TRBV5-4
CASSIPGTSGNTIYF	TGTGCCAGTAGTATACCCGGGACGTCTGGAAACACCATATATTTT	TRBJ1-3	-	-	TRBV19
CASSLVDLSNQPQHF	TGTGCCAGCAGCTTAGTTGACTTGAGCAATCAGCCCCAGCATTTT	TRBJ1-5	-	-	TRBV7-2
CASSSGQGIPNEKLFF	TGTGCCAGTTCATCGGGACAGGGTATACCGAATGAAAAACTGTTTTTT	TRBJ1-4	-	TRBD1	TRBV6-6
CASSVARDTGELFF	TGTGCCAGCAGCGTAGCCAGAGACACCGGGGAGCTGTTTTTT	TRBJ2-2	-	-	TRBV9
CASSARLEGTDTQYF	TGTGCCAGCAGCGCTCGCCTTGAGGGGACAGATACGCAGTATTTT	TRBJ2-3	-	-	TRBV6-5
CASERGRTYNEQFF	TGTGCCAGCGAGCGGGGGAGGACCTACAATGAGCAGTTCTTC	TRBJ2-1	-	TRBD2	TRBV2
CASSPSGGNEKLFF	TGTGCCAGCAGCCCGTCGGGGGGAAATGAAAAACTGTTTTTT	TRBJ1-4	-	-	TRBV5-4
CASKSGLPNYGYTF	TGTGCCAGCAAGTCAGGCCTACCTAACTATGGCTACACCTTC	TRBJ1-2	-	-	TRBV27
CASSFATGSLSEQFF	TGTGCCAGCAGCTTCGCGACAGGGTCCCTTTCCGAGCAGTTCTTC	TRBJ2-1	-	TRBD1	TRBV7-9
CASSSSRGEQYF	TGTGCCAGCAGCTCGTCGAGGGGCGAGCAGTACTTC	TRBJ2-7	-	-	TRBV5-6
CASSLAARGVGNTIYF	TGCGCCAGCAGCTTGGCCGCCAGGGGTGTCGGAAACACCATATATTTT	TRBJ1-3	-	-	TRBV5-1
CASSYPGSVETQYF	TGTGCCAGCAGTTACCCGGGGAGTGTTGAGACCCAGTACTTC	TRBJ2-5	-	-	TRBV6-5
CASSSDGTQGEKLFF	TGTGCCAGCAGCTCTGATGGGACCCAAGGGGAAAAACTGTTTTTT	TRBJ1-4	-	-	TRBV9
CASSASSGRRDTQYF	TGTGCCAGCAGTGCCTCTAGCGGGAGAAGGGATACGCAGTATTTT	TRBJ2-3	-	TRBD2	TRBV28
CASSEVGRPNTEAFF	TGTGCCAGCAGTGAAGTGGGTCGGCCGAACACTGAAGCTTTCTTT	TRBJ1-1	-	-	TRBV6-1